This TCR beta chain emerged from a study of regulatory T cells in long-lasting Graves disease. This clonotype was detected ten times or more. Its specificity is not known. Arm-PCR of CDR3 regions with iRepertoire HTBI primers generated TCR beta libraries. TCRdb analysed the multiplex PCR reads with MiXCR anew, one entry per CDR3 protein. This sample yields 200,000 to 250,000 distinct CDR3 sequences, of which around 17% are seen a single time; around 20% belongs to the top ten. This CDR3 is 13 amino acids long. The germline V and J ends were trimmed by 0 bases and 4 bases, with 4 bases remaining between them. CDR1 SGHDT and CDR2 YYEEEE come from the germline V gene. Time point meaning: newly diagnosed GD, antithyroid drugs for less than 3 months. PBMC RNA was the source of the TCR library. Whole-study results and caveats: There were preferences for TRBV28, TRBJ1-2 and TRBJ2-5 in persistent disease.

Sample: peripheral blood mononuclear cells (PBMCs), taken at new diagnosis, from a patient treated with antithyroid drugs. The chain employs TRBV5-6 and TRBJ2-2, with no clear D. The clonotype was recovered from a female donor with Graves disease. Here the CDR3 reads CASSLAVTGELFF. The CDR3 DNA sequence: TGTGCCAGCAGCTTGGCGGTCACCGGGGAGCTGTTTTTT.